This T cell receptor (beta chain) originates from a study of post-analysis software for immune sequencing data. Background on the study: Included among the disease courses, which were recorded for the cohort, were relapsing-remitting, secondary progressive and progressive-relapsing multiple sclerosis.

CDR3 length equals 12 residues. Germline CDR1 SGHTA, CDR2 FQGNSA. Trimming left V 5 bases short and J 12 bases short, with 16 bases between. Whole-study results and caveats: In multiple sclerosis, normalized Chao1 diversity was significantly below that of controls. TRBV segments more frequent in patients than in controls numbered about 5 and included TRBV5-6, TRBV5-1 and TRBV20-1. Strong co-clustering by F measure was evident for samples that had been prepared in the same batch.

In the case of this clonotype: Its antigen remains unknown.

Prepared TCR beta cDNA libraries contained unique molecular identifiers. T cells numbering roughly 0.9 to 10 million yielded cDNA molecules that totaled about 500,000. TCRdb passed the PCR reads through MiXCR, listing each CDR3 protein once. Here the sample spans roughly 580,000 distinct CDR3 sequences, roughly 40% being singletons. Sequencing was performed on blood. The sequence derives from a girl between 5 and 17 years old with multiple sclerosis. V and J are TRBV7-2 and TRBJ2-5, with D tentatively TRBD1 (6 bases). The CDR3 coding sequence is TGTGCCAGCAGCCAGGGGCAGGGGAGAGAGTACTTC. Translation gives CASSQGQGREYF. Complete variable domain (other parts from reference TRBV7-2 and TRBJ2-5): GAGVSQSPSNKVTEKGKDVELRCDPISGHTALYWYRQSLGQGLEFLIYFQGNSAPDKSGLPSDRFSAERTGGSVSTLTIQRTQQEDSAVYLCASSQGQGREYFGPGTRLLVL.